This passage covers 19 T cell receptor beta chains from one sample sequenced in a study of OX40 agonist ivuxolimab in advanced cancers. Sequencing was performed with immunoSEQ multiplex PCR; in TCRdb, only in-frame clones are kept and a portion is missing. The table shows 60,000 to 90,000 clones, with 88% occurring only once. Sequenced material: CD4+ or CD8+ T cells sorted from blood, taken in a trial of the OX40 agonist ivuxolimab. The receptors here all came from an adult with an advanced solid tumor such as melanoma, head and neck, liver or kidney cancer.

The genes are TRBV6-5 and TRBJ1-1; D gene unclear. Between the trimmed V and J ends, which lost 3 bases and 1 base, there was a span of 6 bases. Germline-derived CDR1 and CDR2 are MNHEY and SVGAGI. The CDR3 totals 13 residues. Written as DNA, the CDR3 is TGTGCCAGCAGTTATGGCCAGAACACTGAAGCTTTCTTT. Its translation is CASSYGQNTEAFF.

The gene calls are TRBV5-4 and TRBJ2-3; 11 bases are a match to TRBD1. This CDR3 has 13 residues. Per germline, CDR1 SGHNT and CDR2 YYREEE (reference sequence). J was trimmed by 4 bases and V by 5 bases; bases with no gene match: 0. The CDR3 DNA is TGTGCCAGCAGGGGACAGGGGGCAGATACGCAGTATTTT. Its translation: CASRGQGADTQYF. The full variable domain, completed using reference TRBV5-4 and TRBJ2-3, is ETGVTQSPTHLIKTRGQQVTLRCSSQSGHNTVSWYQQALGQGPQFIFQYYREEENGRGNFPPRFSGLQFPNYSSELNVNALELDDSALYLCASRGQGADTQYFGPGTRLTVL.

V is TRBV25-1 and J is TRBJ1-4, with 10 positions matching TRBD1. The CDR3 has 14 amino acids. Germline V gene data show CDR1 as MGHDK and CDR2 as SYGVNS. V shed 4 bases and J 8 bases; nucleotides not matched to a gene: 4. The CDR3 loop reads CASSGTGGREKLFF. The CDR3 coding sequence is TGTGCCAGCAGTGGGACAGGGGGACGAGAAAAACTGTTTTTT.

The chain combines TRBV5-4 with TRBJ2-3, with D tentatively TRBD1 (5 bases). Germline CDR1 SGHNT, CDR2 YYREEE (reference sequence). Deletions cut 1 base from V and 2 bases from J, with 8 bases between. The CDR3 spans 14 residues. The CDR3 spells CASSLLRATDTQYF. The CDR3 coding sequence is TGTGCCAGCAGCTTGCTCAGGGCCACAGATACGCAGTATTTT.

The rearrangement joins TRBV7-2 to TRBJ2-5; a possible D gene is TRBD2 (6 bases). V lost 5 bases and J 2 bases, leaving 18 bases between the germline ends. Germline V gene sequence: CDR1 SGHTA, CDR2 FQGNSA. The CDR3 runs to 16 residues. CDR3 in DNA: TGTGCCAGCAGCCCATTCAGACGGGCGGGACAAGAGACCCAGTACTTC. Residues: CASSPFRRAGQETQYF. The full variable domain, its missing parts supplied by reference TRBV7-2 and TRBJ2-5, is GAGVSQSPSNKVTEKGKDVELRCDPISGHTALYWYRQSLGQGLEFLIYFQGNSAPDKSGLPSDRFSAERTGGSVSTLTIQRTQQEDSAVYLCASSPFRRAGQETQYFGPGTRLLVL.

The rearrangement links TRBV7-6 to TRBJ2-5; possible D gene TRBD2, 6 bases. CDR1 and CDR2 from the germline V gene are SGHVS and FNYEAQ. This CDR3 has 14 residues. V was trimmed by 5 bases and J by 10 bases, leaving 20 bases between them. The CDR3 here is CASSRAIREAVQYF. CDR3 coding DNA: TGTGCCAGCAGCCGCGCCATCAGGGAGGCCGTCCAGTACTTC.

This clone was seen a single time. CDR3 nucleotide sequence: TGCGCCAGCAGTCGGTATAGGGACAGGGAACAAGAGACCCAGTACTTC. It translates to CASSRYRDREQETQYF. The rearrangement joins TRBV23-1 to TRBJ2-5; 9 bases align to TRBD1. TRBV23-1 is identified as an open reading frame with a role that is uncertain. Unmatched junction bases numbered 8, after V lost 4 bases and J lost 2 bases. The CDR3 sequence is 16 residues long.

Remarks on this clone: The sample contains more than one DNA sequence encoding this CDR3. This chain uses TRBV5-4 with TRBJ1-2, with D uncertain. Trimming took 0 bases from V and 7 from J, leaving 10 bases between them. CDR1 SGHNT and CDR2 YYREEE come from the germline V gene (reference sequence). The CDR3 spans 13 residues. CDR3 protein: CASSLVSGSGYTF. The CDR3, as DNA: TGTGCCAGCAGCTTGGTCTCTGGAAGTGGCTACACCTTC.

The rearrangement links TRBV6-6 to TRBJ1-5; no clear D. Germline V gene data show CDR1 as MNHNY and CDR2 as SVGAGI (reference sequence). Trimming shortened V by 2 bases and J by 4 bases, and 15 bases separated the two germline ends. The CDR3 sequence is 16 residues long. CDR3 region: CASSYRSGGGNQPQHF. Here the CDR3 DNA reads TGTGCCAGCAGTTACCGTTCGGGAGGCGGAAATCAGCCCCAGCATTTT.

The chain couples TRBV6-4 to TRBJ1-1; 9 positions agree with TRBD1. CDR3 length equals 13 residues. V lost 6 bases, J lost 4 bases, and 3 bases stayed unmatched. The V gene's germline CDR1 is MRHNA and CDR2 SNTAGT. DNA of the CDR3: TGTGCCAGCAGAGGGACAGGGTTCACTGAAGCTTTCTTT. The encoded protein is CASRGTGFTEAFF.

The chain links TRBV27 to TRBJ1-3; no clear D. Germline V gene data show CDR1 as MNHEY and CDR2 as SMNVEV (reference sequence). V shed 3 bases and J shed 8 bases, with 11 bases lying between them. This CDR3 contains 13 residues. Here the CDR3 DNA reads TGTGCCAGCAGTTTCACGTTCGGGGACACCATATATTTT. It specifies CASSFTFGDTIYF.

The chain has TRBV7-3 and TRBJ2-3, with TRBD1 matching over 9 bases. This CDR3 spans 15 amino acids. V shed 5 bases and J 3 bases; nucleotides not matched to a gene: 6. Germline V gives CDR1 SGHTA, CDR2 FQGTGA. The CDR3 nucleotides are TGTGCCAGCAGCCCCTCGGGACAGGGAACAGATACGCAGTATTTT. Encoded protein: CASSPSGQGTDTQYF.

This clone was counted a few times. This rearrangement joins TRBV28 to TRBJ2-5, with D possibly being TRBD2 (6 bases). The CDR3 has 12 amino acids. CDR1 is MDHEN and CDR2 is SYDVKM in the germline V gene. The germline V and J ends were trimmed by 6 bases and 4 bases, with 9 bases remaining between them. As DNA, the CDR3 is TGTGCCAGCAGAGGGAGGCGAGAGACCCAGTACTTC. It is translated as CASRGRRETQYF.

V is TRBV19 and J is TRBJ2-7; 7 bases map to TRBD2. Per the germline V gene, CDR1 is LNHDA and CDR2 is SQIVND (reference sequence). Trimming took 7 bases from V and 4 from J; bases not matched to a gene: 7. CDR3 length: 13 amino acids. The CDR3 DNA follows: TGTGCCAGTACCTCGGGGGGACTATACGAGCAGTACTTC. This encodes CASTSGGLYEQYF.

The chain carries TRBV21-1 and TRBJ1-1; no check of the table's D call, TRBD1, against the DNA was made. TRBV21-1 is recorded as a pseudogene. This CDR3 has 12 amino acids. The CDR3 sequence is CARGLPWTEAFF. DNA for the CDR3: TGTGCCAGGGGGCTCCCCTGGACTGAAGCTTTCTTT.

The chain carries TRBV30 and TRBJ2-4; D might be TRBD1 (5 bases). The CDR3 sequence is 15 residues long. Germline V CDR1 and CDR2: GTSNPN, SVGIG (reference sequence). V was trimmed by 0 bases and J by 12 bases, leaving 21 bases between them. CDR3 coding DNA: TGTGCCTGGAGTGTGGTAGGGGCTGGTTCCGTTAATCAGTACTTC. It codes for CAWSVVGAGSVNQYF.

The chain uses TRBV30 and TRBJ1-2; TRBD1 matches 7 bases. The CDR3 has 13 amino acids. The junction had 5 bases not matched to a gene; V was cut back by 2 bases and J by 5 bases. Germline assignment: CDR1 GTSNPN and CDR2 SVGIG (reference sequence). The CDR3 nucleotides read TGTGCCTGGAGTCTTGGGACAGCTTATGGCTACACCTTC. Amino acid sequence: CAWSLGTAYGYTF.

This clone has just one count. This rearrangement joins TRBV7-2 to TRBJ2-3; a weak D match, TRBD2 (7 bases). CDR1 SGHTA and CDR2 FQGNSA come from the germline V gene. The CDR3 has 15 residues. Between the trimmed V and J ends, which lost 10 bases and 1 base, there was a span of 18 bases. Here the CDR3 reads CATLQGRGRTDTQYF. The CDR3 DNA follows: TGTGCCACCTTGCAGGGGAGGGGCCGCACAGATACGCAGTATTTT.

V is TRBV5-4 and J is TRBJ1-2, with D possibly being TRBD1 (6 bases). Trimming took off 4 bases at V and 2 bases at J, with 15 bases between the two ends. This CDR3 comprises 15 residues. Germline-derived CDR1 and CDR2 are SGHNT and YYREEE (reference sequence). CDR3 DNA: TGTGCCAGCAGCCGAGGGACACCTGGGAACTATGGCTACACCTTC. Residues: CASSRGTPGNYGYTF.